This TCR beta chain was captured by sequencing in a study of vaccination and CD4 T cells after COVID-19. The CDR3 totals 14 residues. With 1 base removed from V and 2 bases from J, the gap between germline ends came to 8 bases. The germline V gene has CDR1 SEHNR and CDR2 FQNEAQ (reference sequence). This sample's treatment: roughly 10-day PBMC culture with coronavirus spike peptide pools or control peptides (ViraFEST assay). Via ViraFEST, peptide pools expanded antigen-specific T cells before TCR sequencing. As concerns this clonotype: The antigen is unknown.

The Oncomine TCR Beta short-read assay was applied to DNA of cultured CD4+ T cells. Genomic DNA was extracted from cultured CD4+ T cells. In TCRdb, the PCR reads were re-called with MiXCR into one record per CDR3 protein. The profile covers about 19,000 distinct CDR3 sequences, with roughly 50% appearing a single time and roughly a tenth taken by the ten largest. Sample: CD4+ T cells from blood, cultured in vitro. The sequence derives from a human donor who had recovered from COVID-19. The V gene is TRBV7-9, the J gene TRBJ1-1, with D possibly being TRBD1 (5 bases). The CDR3 bases are TGTGCCAGCAGCTTAGGGACAATCAACACTGAAGCTTTCTTT. Protein product: CASSLGTINTEAFF.